This T cell receptor (beta chain) emerged from a study of cytomegalovirus exposure and HLA in healthy donors. Study outcomes and limitations: A subsequent analysis found that TCR clusters from the first cohort also tended to co-occur in the 90 to 150 validation repertoires, with about 94% of cluster scores above 0. Reports described diagnosis of cytomegalovirus status by the classifier as highly specific and sensitive. A few CMV-associated chains were confirmed in vitro to be specific for CMV antigens.

Profiling relied on immunoSEQ multiplex PCR, and the TCRdb table lists in-frame clones only, not all of them. Here the sample spans 150,000 to 200,000 clones, approximately 84% being singletons. The donors were members of the validation cohort, which comprised more than 90 subjects and was separate from the first cohort of around 700 subjects. Unmatched junction bases numbered 13, after V lost 7 bases and J lost 8 bases. The CDR3 covers 13 residues. Germline CDR1 reads SQVTM; CDR2 reads ANQGSEA. On this clone: Antigen unknown.

The origin of this receptor is a man aged 30 to 39 in good health and CMV-seropositive. Input material: PBMCs. This chain uses TRBV29-1 with TRBJ1-2; 7 bases map to TRBD1. For the CDR3, the DNA is TGCAGCGGTGCCTTGGGACAGTCGGAAGGCTACACCTTC. This gives the protein CSGALGQSEGYTF.